The T cell receptor beta chain under discussion was sequenced for a study of T cells in narcolepsy. Findings and limits, study-wide: Healthy controls reportedly lacked the autoreactive clonotypes serially found in patients' blood.

Here immunoSEQ multiplex PCR was the method, and the copy in TCRdb shows in-frame clones only, minus some. Of 27,000 or so clones listed, around three quarters are singletons. Germline-derived CDR1 and CDR2 are WNHNN and SYGVQD (reference sequence). The CDR3 sequence is 13 residues long. Worth noting for this clone: Its matching antigen is unknown. The junction differs from germline at one of its ends, possibly a read error. This same CDR3 is encoded by further DNA sequences in the sample.

The rearrangement uses TRBV10-1 and TRBJ1-2, with TRBD1 matching over 7 bases. The specimen was CD45RA- memory CD4+ T cells from PBMCs. The clonotype originates from a human donor with narcolepsy. CDR3: CASSSDRREGYTF. The CDR3 region has the DNA TGCGCCAGCAGTTCGGACAGGCGTGAGGGCTACACCTTT.